The clone carrying this T cell receptor (beta chain) was recorded many times. No antigen is known for it. The germline CDR1 and CDR2 sequences are GTSNPN and SVGIG (reference sequence). The CDR3 runs 13 residues. The V and J ends lost 3 bases and 4 bases respectively, with 12 bases between them. One entry per CDR3 protein results from TCRdb running MiXCR on the 5' RACE reads. The sample records 200,000 to 300,000 distinct CDR3 sequences, about 10% being singletons. This entry belongs to a study of CD8 T cells in ankylosing spondylitis. Whole-study findings and limits: Researchers report that disease-linked clones proved CD8+ and relatively rare in peripheral blood.

The sample taken for sequencing was blood, either unsorted or a sorted T cell fraction (not recorded which). V is TRBV30 and J is TRBJ1-2; perhaps TRBD1 as D (5 bases). The sequence was collected from a male donor with ankylosing spondylitis or in good health (not recorded which). CDR3 loop: CAWSRTPLYGYTF. The CDR3 nucleotides are TGTGCCTGGAGCAGGACACCGCTCTATGGCTACACCTTC.